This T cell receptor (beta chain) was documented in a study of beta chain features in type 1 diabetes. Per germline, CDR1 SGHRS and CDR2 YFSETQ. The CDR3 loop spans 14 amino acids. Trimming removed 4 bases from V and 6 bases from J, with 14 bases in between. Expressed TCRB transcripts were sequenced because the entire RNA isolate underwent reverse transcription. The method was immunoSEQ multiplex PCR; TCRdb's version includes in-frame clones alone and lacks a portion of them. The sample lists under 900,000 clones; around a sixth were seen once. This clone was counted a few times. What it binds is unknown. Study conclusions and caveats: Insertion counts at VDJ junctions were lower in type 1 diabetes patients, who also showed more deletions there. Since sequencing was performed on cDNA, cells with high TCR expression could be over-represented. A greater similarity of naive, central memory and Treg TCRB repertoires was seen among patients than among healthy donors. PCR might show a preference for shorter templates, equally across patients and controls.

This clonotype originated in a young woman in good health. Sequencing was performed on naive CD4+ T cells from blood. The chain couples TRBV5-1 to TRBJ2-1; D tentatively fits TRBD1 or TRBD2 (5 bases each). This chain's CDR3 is CASSTGTFANEQFF. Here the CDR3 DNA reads TGCGCCAGCAGCACCGGGACCTTCGCCAATGAGCAGTTCTTC.